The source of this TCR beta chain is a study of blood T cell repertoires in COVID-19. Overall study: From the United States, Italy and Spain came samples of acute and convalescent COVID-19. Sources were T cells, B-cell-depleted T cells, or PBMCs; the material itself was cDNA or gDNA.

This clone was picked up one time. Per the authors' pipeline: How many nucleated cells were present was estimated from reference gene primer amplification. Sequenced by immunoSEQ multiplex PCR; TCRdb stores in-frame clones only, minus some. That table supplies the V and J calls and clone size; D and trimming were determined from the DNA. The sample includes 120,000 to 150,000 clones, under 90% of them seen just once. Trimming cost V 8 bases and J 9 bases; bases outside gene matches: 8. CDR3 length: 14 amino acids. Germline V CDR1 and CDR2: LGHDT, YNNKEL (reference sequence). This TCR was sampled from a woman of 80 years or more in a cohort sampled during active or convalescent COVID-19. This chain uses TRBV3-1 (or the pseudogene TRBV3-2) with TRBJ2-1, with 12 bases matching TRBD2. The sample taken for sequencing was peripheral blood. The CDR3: CASRPSGGDPEQFF. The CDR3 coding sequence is TGTGCCAGCCGTCCTAGCGGGGGGGACCCTGAGCAGTTCTTC.